One sample yielded the 2 T cell receptor beta chains listed below, sequenced in a study of T cell changes during pregnancy in multiple sclerosis. Clones were read by immunoSEQ multiplex PCR, and TCRdb kept only the in-frame ones, dropping some. The sample lists about 60,000 clones, around 93% occurring once. The sample was peripheral blood, taken in the first trimester of pregnancy. These receptors all come from a female donor with multiple sclerosis, enrolled in a pregnancy study.

The rearrangement joins TRBV7-2 to TRBJ2-7; D remains unclear. Germline V gene data show CDR1 as SGHTA and CDR2 as FQGNSA. Deletions cut 1 base from V and 3 bases from J, with 7 bases between. The CDR3 is 13 residues long. The CDR3 DNA reads TGTGCCAGCAGCTTAGAACCGGTCTACGAGCAGTACTTC. This translates into CASSLEPVYEQYF.

The V call is TRBV5-1, the J call TRBJ2-7; the D gene is possibly TRBD1 (6 bases). The CDR3 is 12 amino acids. The germline gives CDR1 SGHRS, CDR2 YFSETQ. Trimming shortened V by 4 bases and J by 4 bases, and 9 bases separated the two germline ends. The CDR3 protein is CASSTQGYEQYF. CDR3 DNA: TGCGCCAGCAGCACTCAGGGGTACGAGCAGTACTTC.